This T cell receptor (beta chain) was captured by sequencing in a study of cytomegalovirus exposure and HLA in healthy donors (dated by TCRdb to 2015 to 2018). Regarding the complete study: An earlier analysis of some 500 of the donors reported roughly 300 Gb of sequence data and 117 million unique TCR beta sequences from approximately 180 million T cells. Roughly 300 gigabases of sequencing data and approximately 93 million unique TCR sequences were included in an early release covering about 700 HLA-typed donors. Among the approximately 400 genotyped donors, around 81% belonged to the genetic ancestry cluster associated with self-reported Caucasian donors. The aim of the study was to test whether cataloging public T cell receptors could identify signatures of past pathogen exposure. The study profiled the T cell repertoires of 500 to 800 subjects by immunosequencing and related them to cytomegalovirus serostatus. Besides the first cohort of more than 650 subjects, a separate validation cohort made up of roughly 120 different subjects was used. To predict cytomegalovirus infection status, the study combined high-throughput TCR immunosequencing, statistical association of individual TCRs with disease status, and machine learning. In a later analysis, previously published TCR beta repertoires from hundreds of donors were re-analyzed and high-resolution HLA genotyping was added so that TCR occurrence patterns could be studied. Rather than using new phenotypic data, the later analysis identified candidate immune exposures from TCR beta sequences and from how often those sequences occurred across donors. In an earlier analysis of over 550 of the donors, high-throughput TCR beta sequencing was used to judge whether each TCR beta V gene segment behaved as functional or pseudogenic. Alongside the repertoire data, information on donor age, sex, ethnicity and CMV serostatus was compiled. Genome-wide SNP genotypes for about 55% of the roughly 670 donors were used in a later genetic analysis, which treated that subset as a discovery cohort. All discovery cohort repertoires had been generated on a single sequencing platform. HLA typing included class I and class II loci at four-digit resolution. Typing coverage differed by locus: A, B, C, DRB1 and DQB1 were typed in roughly 620-640 donors, DQA1 in about 500, DPA1 in 600 to 610, and DPB1 in about 450. Several DR-DQ haplotypes were treated as single units for association and clustering because of strong linkage in the cohort. Among some 400 genotyped donors of the cohort, an average of around 250,000 unique TCR beta nucleotide sequences was sequenced per donor, of which 15% to 20% were non-productive. Study-wide conclusions, independent of this receptor: A later genetic analysis associated a missense DCLRE1C variant with V-gene and J-gene trimming of TCR beta chains, and an independent cohort replicated the association. Compared with the roughly 700-donor mean, donors in an Asian-associated ancestry cluster had fewer N-insertions in productive TCRs, according to a later genetic analysis. Because HLA typing was missing for some donors at each locus, association tests included only the typed subset. Linkage disequilibrium might explain the correlated functional status among segregating V segments, but an unknown experimental factor could not be ruled out. Most TCR sequences were seen in very few donors, while some public TCRs were found in many individuals. A later analysis found that TCR association rates varied across HLA loci, with DRB1 alleles showing the most associated TCRs and HLA-C alleles the fewest. Three of the identified cytomegalovirus-associated TCR beta chains were confirmed in vitro to be specific for cytomegalovirus antigens. A later analysis associated 15,000 or so TCR beta sequences with specific HLA alleles at a false discovery rate of 0.05. Because counts were too low, more than 15 rarely observed V segments, including chromosome 9 orphons, were left out of the earlier analysis of over 550 of the donors. The study gave a list of under 200 TCR beta chains associated with cytomegalovirus. In this cohort, only TCR beta chains were sequenced, and detectable features were limited by the absence of alpha or paired-chain data. In an earlier analysis of 450 to 750 of the donors, most TCR beta V segments appeared in productive rearrangements about 87% or about 30% of the time, broadly matching IMGT annotations. A cluster of highly shared sequence variants was judged likely to represent a technical artifact of the sequencing pipeline. A later analysis reported that several top co-occurrence clusters appeared linked to parvovirus B19, influenza, CMV and Epstein-Barr virus. A later analysis found that most CMV-associated TCR beta chains appeared HLA-restricted, with HLA associations seemingly driven largely by CMV exposure. Because the 87-base-pair reads could not distinguish some IMGT-functional V segments, including TRBV6-2 and TRBV6-3, those segments were excluded. The authors suggested that the approach could potentially be extended to other disease states and immunological phenotypes. Compared with equally common non-associated chains, HLA-associated TCR beta chains in a later analysis were more clonally expanded and had lower generation probabilities. Roughly uniform sequencing depth across donors was assumed in presence/absence analyses, although this assumption may not hold. When HLA alleles, especially DR and DQ, strongly co-occurred, attributing TCR associations to individual alleles was difficult. In both the original and validation cohorts, the classifier was reported to diagnose cytomegalovirus status with high specificity and sensitivity. The only immune exposure information available for the cohort was CMV serostatus. A further reported finding was that TCR beta sequences accurately predicted the HLA-A and HLA-B alleles for most subjects in the first cohort.

Libraries were constructed by the immunoSEQ multiplex PCR assay. For the multiplex PCR, a mixture combining 60 forward primers for TCR Vbeta segments and 13 reverse primers for TCR Jbeta segments was used. A multiplex PCR assay on genomic DNA amplified the CDR3 region of rearranged TCR beta genes. The amplified TCR beta libraries were sequenced on the Illumina HiSeq System as 87-base-pair reads. The original pipeline was this. Across the 600 to 700 repertoires, a later analysis counted 78 million or so unique TCR beta chains, around 11 million of which were shared by at least two donors. Raw reads were error-corrected and collapsed into unique sequences with a nearest-neighbor algorithm that merged closely related sequences to remove PCR and sequencing errors. V, D and J gene segments were assigned by aligning CDR3 sequences to IMGT reference sequences. Each retained sequence needed at least a six-nucleotide match to both a V gene segment and a J gene segment. Rearrangements were called productive when the CDR3 lacked stop codons and stayed in frame with V and J; all others were non-productive. CDR3 was defined according to IMGT convention as the region running from the second conserved V-encoded cysteine to the conserved J-encoded phenylalanine. The earlier analysis of about 620 of the donors excluded sequences that lacked an unambiguous match to a single V gene segment. In an earlier analysis of about 590 of the donors, a V segment was called functional when productive rearrangements were above 56.7%, and segregating when the standard deviation between donors exceeded 5%. To diagnose cytomegalovirus status from the catalog of TCR beta chain sequences, a statistical classification framework was built. In a later analysis, V and J genes were assigned by comparing TCR nucleotide sequences against IMGT/GENE-DB human TR gene sequences. A later analysis assigned CDR3 sequences and most-parsimonious VDJ recombination scenarios with the TCRdist pipeline. In a later analysis, each TCR beta chain was defined by its CDR3 amino acid sequence together with its V-gene family, and reads without a unique V-gene family were excluded. A later analysis removed several hundred highly shared, low-generation-probability nucleotide sequences to deal with suspected cross-contamination and a sequencing artifact. In a later analysis, a clonal expansion index was calculated for each public chain from normalized within-repertoire ranks of inferred template counts. In a later analysis, generation probabilities were computed with a VDJ recombination model fitted to out-of-frame rearrangements, and the resulting probabilities were checked against IGoR. In a later analysis, hypergeometric tests were used to score TCR-TCR, TCR-HLA and TCR-CMV co-occurrence, with a repertoire-size bias correction applied to TCR pairs. A later analysis estimated false discovery rates by permuting HLA or CMV assignments 20 times. In a later analysis, co-occurring TCRs were grouped using DBSCAN, with TCRdist sequence similarity added in when clustering inside HLA-allele-positive subsets. Repertoires with fewer than 30,000 or more than 120,000 public chains were left out of co-occurrence clustering, as were about five repertoires with anomalous nucleotide sharing. As stored in TCRdb, this immuneACCESS dataset retains in-frame rearrangements with V and J assigned. A fraction of the clones does not appear; measured against another copy, unresolved V genes explain less than half of the discrepancy, and the remainder lacks a known reason. V and J calls and clone size are copied from that table; D and trimming were computed from the DNA. In this sample the table shows 110,000 to 150,000 clones, 65% to 80% of which occur a single time. Clones ranked in the top ten supply approximately 3.8% of the sample.

The cohort was made up of under 800 healthy bone marrow donors. All cohort members were sampled while nominally healthy, although unrecorded immune exposures were likely present. The donor was CMV seronegative and was included in the group of a few hundred seronegative cohort members. A peripheral blood sample was provided by each donor, and peripheral blood mononuclear cells were used for TCR beta sequencing. Genomic DNA was extracted from the blood cell samples with the Qiagen DNeasy Blood Extraction Kit. Comment on this clone: Its antigen remains unidentified. Nothing much larger sits one base from this clone, and base qualities are not available.

The V end loses 6 bases and the J end loses 3 bases, and a stretch of 7 bases separates them. The CDR3 starts with the cysteine, ends with the phenylalanine, and has 12 residues. CDR3 DNA is the only sequence kept; it has 36 bases, read in frame from the first base. The CDR1 and CDR2 encoded by the germline V gene (reference sequence) are MNHNY and SVGAGI. The sample consisted of PBMCs. This sequence was found in a male donor in good health and CMV-seronegative. The chain links TRBV6-6 with TRBJ2-3; the D gene remains uncertain. The DNA sequence is as follows: TGTGCCAGCAGCAGGATAACAGATACGCAGTATTTT. The encoded protein is CASSRITDTQYF.